These T cell receptor beta chains were read from a single sample in a study of cytomegalovirus exposure and HLA in healthy donors. This table comes from immunoSEQ multiplex PCR, and its TCRdb copy is limited to in-frame clones, with some not included. The sample yields approximately 190,000 clones, roughly four fifths seen once. Sample: PBMCs. Source of these receptors: a boy aged 2 to 10 in good health and CMV-seronegative. CDR3s include the opening cysteine and the closing phenylalanine or tryptophan. A D gene is named only where the DNA matches it firmly. Some rows have no size entry. The others give once, few or many, or a class for an expanded clone.

>TRBV7-9|TRBJ1-2|-|-|15
TGTGCCAGCAGCCACGGACAGTTAAGGAGCTATGGCTACACCTTC
CASSHGQLRSYGYTF
>TRBV4-2|TRBJ2-3|-|TRBD2|16
TGTGCCAGCAGCCAAGATGGACTAGCTAGCACAGATACGCAGTATTTT
CASSQDGLASTDTQYF
>TRBV6-1|TRBJ2-3|-|TRBD1|15
TGTGCCAGCCAACGACAGGGGTCTAGCACAGATACGCAGTATTTT
CASQRQGSSTDTQYF
>TRBV5-6|TRBJ2-6|-|-|19
TGTGCCAGTAGCTTGGGGGGGCAGGGGGAGAGCTCTGGGGCCAACGTCCTGACTTTC
CASSLGGQGESSGANVLTF
>TRBV5-4|TRBJ2-1|-|TRBD1|15
TGTGCCAGCAGCAGAAGCAGGGGGTCCTACAATGAGCAGTTCTTC
CASSRSRGSYNEQFF
>TRBV4-2|TRBJ1-4|-|-|15
TGTGCCAGCAGCCCAGAGGAGGGGGGGGGTGAAAAACTGTTTTTT
CASSPEEGGGEKLFF
>TRBV10-3|TRBJ2-5|-|TRBD1|14
TGTGCCATCGCCGGGACAGGGCTTAAAGAGACCCAGTACTTC
CAIAGTGLKETQYF
>TRBV6-4|TRBJ2-7|-|TRBD1|13
TGTGCCAGCACGGCAGGGGGTGGGTACGAGCAGTACTTC
CASTAGGGYEQYF
>TRBV7-2|TRBJ2-7|-|TRBD1|13
TGTGCCAGCAGACGTGACAGGGGATCCGAGCAGTACTTC
CASRRDRGSEQYF
>TRBV28|TRBJ2-7|-|TRBD2|15
TGTGCCAGCAGTTTCTCGGGGGGGGGCTCCTACGAGCAGTACTTC
CASSFSGGGSYEQYF
>TRBV5-4|TRBJ2-7|-|-|16
TGTGCCAGCAGCACAGGACAGAAGCGTATACCCTACGAGCAGTACTTC
CASSTGQKRIPYEQYF
>TRBV15|TRBJ2-3|-|-|18
TGTGCCACACGTAGCGGCATTTCACTTCTGACTAGCACAGATACGCAGTATTTT
CATRSGISLLTSTDTQYF
>TRBV19|TRBJ1-6|-|-|16
TGTGCCAGTAGTCGGCGGCCCGACTCCTATAATTCACCCCTCCACTTT
CASSRRPDSYNSPLHF
>TRBV29-1|TRBJ2-7|-|-|12
TGCAGCGTTGAGGGCGGGACCTACGAGCAGTACTTC
CSVEGGTYEQYF
>TRBV7-2|TRBJ1-1|-|TRBD1|15
TGTGCCAGCAGCGAGTGGGGGACAGTGAACACTGAAGCTTTCTTT
CASSEWGTVNTEAFF
>TRBV5-1|TRBJ1-1|-|TRBD1|12
TGCGCCAGCAGCTCAGGGGGGACTGAAGCTTTCTTT
CASSSGGTEAFF
>TRBV19|TRBJ2-4|-|TRBD1|14
TGTGCCAGTGGAGCCGGGACAGCTGAAAACATTCAGTACTTC
CASGAGTAENIQYF
>TRBV9|TRBJ2-1|-|-|16
TGTGCCAGCAGCGTAGATGTCGGGGAGTTGGGCGATGAGCAGTTCTTC
CASSVDVGELGDEQFF
>TRBV6-5|TRBJ1-2|-|TRBD1|15
TGTGCCAGCAGTTACTGGGCAGGGGGCAACTATGGCTACACCTTC
CASSYWAGGNYGYTF
>TRBV12-5|TRBJ1-3|-|-|14
TGTGCTAGTGGTGCTCTAATCTCTGGAAACACCATATATTTT
CASGALISGNTIYF
>TRBV6-6|TRBJ2-5|-|-|15
TGTGCCAGCAGTTACTCGAAATTGTCCGGGGAGACCCAGTACTTC
CASSYSKLSGETQYF
>TRBV10-2|TRBJ2-7|-|TRBD1|15
TGCGCCAGCAGGTATATGCCGGGACAGGGTTACGAGCAGTACTTC
CASRYMPGQGYEQYF
>TRBV5-6|TRBJ1-2|-|TRBD1|18
TGTGCCAGCAGCTTATCGGGACAGGAGGTGACATTCAACTATGGCTACACCTTC
CASSLSGQEVTFNYGYTF
>TRBV5-4|TRBJ2-3|-|TRBD1|16
TGTGCCAGCAGGTCCGGGACAGGGCGATCCACAGATACGCAGTATTTT
CASRSGTGRSTDTQYF
>TRBV6-5|TRBJ1-1|few|-|13
TGTGCCAGCAGTTACGGGCAGAACACTGAAGCTTTCTTT
CASSYGQNTEAFF
>TRBV11-2|TRBJ2-5|-|-|15
TGTGCCAGCAGCTTAGGTCTGGCTCAGGTAGAGACCCAGTACTTC
CASSLGLAQVETQYF
>TRBV7-7|TRBJ1-1|-|-|14
TGTGCTAGCAGTTCGGTAAGGGGAAGGCCTGAAGCTTTCTTT
CASSSVRGRPEAFF
>TRBV9|TRBJ2-7|-|TRBD2|16
TGTGCCAGCAGCGTAGGCGGGGGACTAGCGGCCTACGAGCAGTACTTC
CASSVGGGLAAYEQYF
>TRBV21-1|TRBJ2-7|-|-|19
TGTGCCAGCAGCACCAGGACTAGCGGGTGTGGGACGGACCCTTACGAGCAGTACTTC
CASSTRTSGCGTDPYEQYF
>TRBV12-2|TRBJ2-1|-|-|15
TGTGCAAGTCGCTTAGTACAGCGGGGTAACAATGAGCAGTTCTTC
CASRLVQRGNNEQFF
>TRBV6-5|TRBJ2-3|-|-|14
TGTGCCAGCAGTTCTGGGGCTAGTGGTAGTACGCAGTATTTT
CASSSGASGSTQYF
>TRBV5-5|TRBJ2-7|once|-|18
TGTGCCAGCAGCTTGGGACGGGGGACGGGGACCCTATCCTACGAGCAGTACTTC
CASSLGRGTGTLSYEQYF
>TRBV7-6|TRBJ2-3|-|-|17
TGTGCCAGCTCGCGGGGGCGCAGCAGGACTAGCACAGATACGCAGTATTTT
CASSRGRSRTSTDTQYF
>TRBV2|TRBJ2-2|once|TRBD1|14
TGTGCCAGCACCAGGACAGGGTACACCGGGGAGCTGTTTTTT
CASTRTGYTGELFF
>TRBV2|TRBJ1-1|once|-|17
TGTGCCAGCTCGGACCCAGCGGGGTGGGGTATGAACACTGAAGCTTTCTTT
CASSDPAGWGMNTEAFF
>TRBV7-6|TRBJ1-5|-|TRBD1|13
TGTGCCAGCAGCGAAAGAACAGGGGGCACCCAGCATTTT
CASSERTGGTQHF
>TRBV2|TRBJ1-2|-|-|14
TGTGCCAGCAGGGGCCTCCCTATTTACTATGGCTACACCTTC
CASRGLPIYYGYTF
>TRBV7-2|TRBJ1-1|-|-|14
TGTGCCAGCAGCTTACGGCAGGGTGGCACTGAAGCTTTCTTT
CASSLRQGGTEAFF
>TRBV7-9|TRBJ1-1|-|-|13
TGTGCCAGCACCCCCGACAGGAACACTGAAGCTTTCTTT
CASTPDRNTEAFF
>TRBV5-1|TRBJ2-1|-|TRBD1|14
TGCGCCAGCAGCTTGGCCTCACAGGGGAGTGAGCAGTTCTTC
CASSLASQGSEQFF
>TRBV7-8|TRBJ2-3|-|-|15
TGTGCCAGCAGCTTCCGAGGGAGGTGGACAGATACGCAGTATTTT
CASSFRGRWTDTQYF
>TRBV11-2|TRBJ2-5|-|TRBD2|17
TGTGCCAGCAGCTTCCTATTGACTAGCGGTATTCAAGAGACCCAGTACTTC
CASSFLLTSGIQETQYF
>TRBV7-9|TRBJ2-5|-|TRBD2|12
TGTGCCAGCAGCCGGGGGGAAGAGACCCAGTACTTC
CASSRGEETQYF
>TRBV19|TRBJ2-1|-|-|15
TGTGCCAGTAGTTTCATAGATAGCGGCTACAATGAGCAGTTCTTC
CASSFIDSGYNEQFF
>TRBV7-2|TRBJ2-7|-|TRBD1|16
TGTGCCAGCAGCTTCAACCCCGGGACAGGGCTTTACGAGCAGTACTTC
CASSFNPGTGLYEQYF
>TRBV19|TRBJ1-4|-|-|14
TGTGCCAGTACGTATGGAGACCCTAATGAAAAACTGTTTTTT
CASTYGDPNEKLFF
>TRBV9|TRBJ1-2|-|-|12
TGTGCCAGCAGCTCGGGGGGCTATGGCTACACCTTC
CASSSGGYGYTF
>TRBV29-1|TRBJ2-3|once|-|14
TGCAGCGTCCCCGAGCGGGTCAGCACAGATACGCAGTATTTT
CSVPERVSTDTQYF
>TRBV11-2|TRBJ1-1|few|TRBD1|13
TGTGCCAGCAGCTTAGCACAGGGGTTAGAAGCTTTCTTT
CASSLAQGLEAFF
>TRBV18|TRBJ2-7|-|TRBD1|16
TGTGCCAGCTTACCACTGGGACAGGGTGGGGGAAAAGAGCAGTACTTC
CASLPLGQGGGKEQYF
>TRBV4-3|TRBJ2-1|-|-|13
TGCGCCAGCAGCCAAGTGAGAGTTGGTGAGCAGTTCTTC
CASSQVRVGEQFF
>TRBV9|TRBJ2-1|-|TRBD2|14
TGTGCCAGCAGCTCTGGGACTAGTGGCAATGAGCAGTTCTTC
CASSSGTSGNEQFF
>TRBV1|TRBJ1-4|-|-|15
TGCACCAGCAGCCAAGGTCACAGGGACGATGAAAAACTGTTTTTT
CTSSQGHRDDEKLFF
>TRBV25-1|TRBJ1-5|-|-|13
TGTGCCAACCCACAGGGATCGTTCCAGCCCCAGCATTTT
CANPQGSFQPQHF
>TRBV7-2|TRBJ1-2|-|-|14
TGTGCCAGCAGCTTCTGGACAGATCCCTATGGCTACACCTTC
CASSFWTDPYGYTF